This T cell receptor (beta chain) was sequenced for a study of cytomegalovirus exposure and HLA in healthy donors. The study's findings and limits: It was about 150 TCR beta chains that were listed as cytomegalovirus-associated. Across donors, presence/absence analyses took sequencing depth to be roughly uniform.

To note about this clone: Antigen specificity is unknown.

Germline CDR1 is SGHAT and CDR2 is FQNNGV. V shed 0 bases and J 7 bases; nucleotides not matched to a gene: 8. The CDR3 totals 16 residues. PCR involved 60 Vbeta and 13 Jbeta primers. Libraries were prepared by immunoSEQ multiplex PCR; TCRdb keeps only in-frame clonotypes and omits some of them. Its clone listing holds about 140,000 clones. This sequence joins TRBV11-2 and TRBJ2-3; 9 nucleotides align to TRBD2. The receptor was isolated from a man aged 35 to 55 in good health and CMV-seronegative. Sequenced sample: PBMCs. The CDR3 spells CASSLDEAGGIHTQYF. In DNA, the CDR3 is TGTGCCAGCAGCTTAGATGAGGCGGGGGGGATCCATACGCAGTATTTT. The whole variable domain, filled in from reference TRBV11-2 and TRBJ2-3, reads EAGVAQSPRYKIIEKRQSVAFWCNPISGHATLYWYQQILGQGPKLLIQFQNNGVVDDSQLPKDRFSAERLKGVDSTLKIQPAKLEDSAVYLCASSLDEAGGIHTQYFGPGTRLTVL.